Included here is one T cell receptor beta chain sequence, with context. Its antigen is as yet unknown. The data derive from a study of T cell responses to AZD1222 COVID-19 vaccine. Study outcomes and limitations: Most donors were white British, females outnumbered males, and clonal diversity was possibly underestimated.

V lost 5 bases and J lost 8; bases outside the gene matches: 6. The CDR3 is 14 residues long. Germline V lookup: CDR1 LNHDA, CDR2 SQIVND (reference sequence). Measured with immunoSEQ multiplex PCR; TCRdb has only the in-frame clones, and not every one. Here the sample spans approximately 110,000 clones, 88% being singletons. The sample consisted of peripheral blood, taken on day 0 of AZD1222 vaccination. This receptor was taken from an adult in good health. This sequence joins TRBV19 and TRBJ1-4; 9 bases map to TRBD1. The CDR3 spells CASSPWTGEEKLFF. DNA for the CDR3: TGTGCCAGTAGTCCCTGGACAGGGGAGGAAAAACTGTTTTTT.